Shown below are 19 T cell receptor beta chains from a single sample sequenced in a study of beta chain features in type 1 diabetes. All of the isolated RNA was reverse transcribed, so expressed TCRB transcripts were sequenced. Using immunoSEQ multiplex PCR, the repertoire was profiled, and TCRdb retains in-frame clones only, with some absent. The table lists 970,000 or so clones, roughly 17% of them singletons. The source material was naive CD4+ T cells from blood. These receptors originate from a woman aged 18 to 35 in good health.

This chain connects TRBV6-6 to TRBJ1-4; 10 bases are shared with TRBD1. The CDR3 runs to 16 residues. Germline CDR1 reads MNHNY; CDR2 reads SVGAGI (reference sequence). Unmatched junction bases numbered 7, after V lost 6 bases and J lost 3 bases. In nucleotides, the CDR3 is TGTGCCAGCAGGCCCGGACAGGGGGTAGCTAATGAAAAACTGTTTTTT. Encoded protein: CASRPGQGVANEKLFF.

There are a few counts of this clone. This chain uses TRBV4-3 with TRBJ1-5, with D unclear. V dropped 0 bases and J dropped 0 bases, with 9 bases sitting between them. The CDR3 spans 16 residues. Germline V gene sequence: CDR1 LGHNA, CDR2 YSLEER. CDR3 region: CASSQEAEHSNQPQHF. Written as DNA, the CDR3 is TGCGCCAGCAGCCAAGAAGCGGAGCATAGCAATCAGCCCCAGCATTTT.

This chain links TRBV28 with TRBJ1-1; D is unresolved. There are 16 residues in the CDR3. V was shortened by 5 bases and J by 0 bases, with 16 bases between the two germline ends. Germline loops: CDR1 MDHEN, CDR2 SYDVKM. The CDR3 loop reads CASSTPWGLMNTEAFF. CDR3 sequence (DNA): TGTGCCAGCAGTACCCCTTGGGGTTTGATGAACACTGAAGCTTTCTTT.

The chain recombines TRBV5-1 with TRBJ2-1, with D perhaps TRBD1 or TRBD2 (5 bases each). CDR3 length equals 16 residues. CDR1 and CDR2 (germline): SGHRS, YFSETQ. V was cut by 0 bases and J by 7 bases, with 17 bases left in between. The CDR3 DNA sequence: TGCGCCAGCAGCTTGGATCAGTCGGGACGGCAGAATGAGCAGTTCTTC. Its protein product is CASSLDQSGRQNEQFF.

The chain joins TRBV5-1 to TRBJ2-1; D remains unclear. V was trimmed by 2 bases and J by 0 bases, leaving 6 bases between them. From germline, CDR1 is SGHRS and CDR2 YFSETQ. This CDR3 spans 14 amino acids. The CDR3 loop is CASSLDFSYNEQFF. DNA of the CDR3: TGCGCCAGCAGCTTAGATTTCTCCTACAATGAGCAGTTCTTC.

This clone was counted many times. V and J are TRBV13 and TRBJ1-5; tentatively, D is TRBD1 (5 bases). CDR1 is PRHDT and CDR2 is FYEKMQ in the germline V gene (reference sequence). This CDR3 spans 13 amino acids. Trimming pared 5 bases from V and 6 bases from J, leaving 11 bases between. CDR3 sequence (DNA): TGTGCCAGCAGCGGAGGCCAGGGTCAGCCCCAGCATTTT. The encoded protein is CASSGGQGQPQHF.

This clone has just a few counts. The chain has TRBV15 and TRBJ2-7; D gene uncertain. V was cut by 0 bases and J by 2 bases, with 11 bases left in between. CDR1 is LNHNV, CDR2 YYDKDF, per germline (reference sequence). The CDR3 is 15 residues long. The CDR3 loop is CATSRDPGITYEQYF. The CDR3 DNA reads TGTGCCACCAGCAGAGATCCAGGAATTACCTACGAGCAGTACTTC. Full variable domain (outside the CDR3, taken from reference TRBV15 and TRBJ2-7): DAMVIQNPRYQVTQFGKPVTLSCSQTLNHNVMYWYQQKSSQAPKLLFHYYDKDFNNEADTPDNFQSRRPNTSFCFLDIRSPGLGDTAMYLCATSRDPGITYEQYFGPGTRLTVT.

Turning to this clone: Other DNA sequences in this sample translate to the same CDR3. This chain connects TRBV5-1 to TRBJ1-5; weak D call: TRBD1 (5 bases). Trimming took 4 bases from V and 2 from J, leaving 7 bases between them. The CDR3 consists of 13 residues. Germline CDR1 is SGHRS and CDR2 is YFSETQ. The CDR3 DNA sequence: TGCGCCAGCAGCCAGGGCGGCAATCAGCCCCAGCATTTT. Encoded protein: CASSQGGNQPQHF.

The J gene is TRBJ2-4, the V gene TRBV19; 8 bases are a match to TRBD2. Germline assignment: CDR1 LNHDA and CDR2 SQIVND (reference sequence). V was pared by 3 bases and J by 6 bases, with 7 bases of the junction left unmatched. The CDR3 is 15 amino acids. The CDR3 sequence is CASSIFASGGNIQYF. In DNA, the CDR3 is TGTGCCAGTAGTATCTTTGCCAGCGGGGGAAACATTCAGTACTTC.

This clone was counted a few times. CDR3 coding DNA: TGTGCCAGCAGTGAAACGTACCGAACGGGGGAGAATGGCTACACCTTC. As protein: CASSETYRTGENGYTF. This chain uses TRBV25-1 with TRBJ1-2, with TRBD1 as a possible D gene (5 bases). CDR3 length equals 16 residues. The V gene's germline CDR1 is MGHDK and CDR2 SYGVNS. V was cut by 2 bases and J by 6 bases, with 19 bases left in between.

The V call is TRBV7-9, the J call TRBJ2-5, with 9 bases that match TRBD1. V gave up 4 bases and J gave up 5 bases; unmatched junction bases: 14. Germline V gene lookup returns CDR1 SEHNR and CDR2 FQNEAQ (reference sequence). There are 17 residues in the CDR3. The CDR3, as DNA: TGTGCCAGCAGCTCGACCAACGACAGGGGGAGAGGGGAGACCCAGTACTTC. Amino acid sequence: CASSSTNDRGRGETQYF.

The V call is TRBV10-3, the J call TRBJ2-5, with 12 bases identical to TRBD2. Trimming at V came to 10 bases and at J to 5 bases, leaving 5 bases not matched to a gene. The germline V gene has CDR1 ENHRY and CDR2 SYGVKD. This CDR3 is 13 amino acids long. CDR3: CATRLAGEETQYF. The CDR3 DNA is TGTGCCACTCGACTAGCGGGAGAGGAGACCCAGTACTTC.

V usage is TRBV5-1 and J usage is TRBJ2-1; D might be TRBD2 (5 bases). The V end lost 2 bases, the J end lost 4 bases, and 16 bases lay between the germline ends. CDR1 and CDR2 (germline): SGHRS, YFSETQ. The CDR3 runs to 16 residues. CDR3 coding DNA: TGCGCCAGCAGCTTCTCTCAGAGGGCCCGATACAATGAGCAGTTCTTC. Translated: CASSFSQRARYNEQFF.

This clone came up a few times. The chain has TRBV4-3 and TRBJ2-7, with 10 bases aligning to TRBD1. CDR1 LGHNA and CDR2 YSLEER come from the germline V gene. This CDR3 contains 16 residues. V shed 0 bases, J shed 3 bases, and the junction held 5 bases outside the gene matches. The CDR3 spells CASSQDGGQGRYEQYF. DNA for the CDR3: TGCGCCAGCAGCCAAGATGGGGGACAGGGGCGCTACGAGCAGTACTTC.

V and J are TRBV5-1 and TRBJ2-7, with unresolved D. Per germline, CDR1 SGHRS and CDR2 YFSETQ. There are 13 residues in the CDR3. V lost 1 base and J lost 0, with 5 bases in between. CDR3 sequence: CASSLTASYEQYF. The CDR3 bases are TGCGCCAGCAGCTTGACAGCCTCCTACGAGCAGTACTTC.

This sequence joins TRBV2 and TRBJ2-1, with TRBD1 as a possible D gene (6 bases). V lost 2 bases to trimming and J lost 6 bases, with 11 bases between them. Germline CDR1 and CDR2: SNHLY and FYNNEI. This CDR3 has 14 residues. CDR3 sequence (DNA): TGTGCCAGCAGTGAACGGACAGTAAGCAATGAGCAGTTCTTC. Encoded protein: CASSERTVSNEQFF.

The CDR3 sequence: CASSLKDQRRGDTQYF. CDR3 nucleotides: TGCGCCAGCAGCTTGAAGGACCAGCGGAGAGGGGATACGCAGTATTTT. The chain carries TRBV5-1 and TRBJ2-3, with a weak D call TRBD2 (5 bases). The V end lost 1 base, the J end lost 6 bases, and 18 bases lay between the germline ends. Per the germline V gene, CDR1 is SGHRS and CDR2 is YFSETQ. There are 16 residues in the CDR3.

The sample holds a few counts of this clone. The CDR3 sequence: CSVFSWVGLADELYTDTQYF. The CDR3 nucleotides are TGCAGCGTTTTCTCTTGGGTGGGGCTAGCGGATGAACTATACACAGATACGCAGTATTTT. The chain employs TRBV29-1 and TRBJ2-3; 7 nucleotides match TRBD2. Trimming took 5 bases from V and 2 from J; bases not matched to a gene: 25. The CDR3 runs 20 residues. CDR1 is SQVTM and CDR2 is ANQGSEA in the germline V gene.

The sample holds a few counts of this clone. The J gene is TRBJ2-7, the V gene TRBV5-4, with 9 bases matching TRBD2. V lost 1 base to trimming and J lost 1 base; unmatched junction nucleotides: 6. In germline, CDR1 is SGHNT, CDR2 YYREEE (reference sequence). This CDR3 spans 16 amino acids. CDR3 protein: CASSLLTSGSSYEQYF. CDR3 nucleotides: TGTGCCAGCAGCTTGCTGACTAGCGGTTCTTCCTACGAGCAGTACTTC.